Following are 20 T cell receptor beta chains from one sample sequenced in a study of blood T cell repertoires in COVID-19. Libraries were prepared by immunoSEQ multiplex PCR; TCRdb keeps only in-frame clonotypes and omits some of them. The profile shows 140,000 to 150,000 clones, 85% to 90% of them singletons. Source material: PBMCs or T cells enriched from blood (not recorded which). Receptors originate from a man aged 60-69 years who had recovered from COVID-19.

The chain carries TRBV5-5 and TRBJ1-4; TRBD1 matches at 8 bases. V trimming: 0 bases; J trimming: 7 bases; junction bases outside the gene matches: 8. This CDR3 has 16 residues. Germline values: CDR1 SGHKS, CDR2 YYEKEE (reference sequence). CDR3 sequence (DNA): TGTGCCAGCAGCTTGGGATCAGGGGGCGCGGGTGAAAAACTGTTTTTT. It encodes CASSLGSGGAGEKLFF.

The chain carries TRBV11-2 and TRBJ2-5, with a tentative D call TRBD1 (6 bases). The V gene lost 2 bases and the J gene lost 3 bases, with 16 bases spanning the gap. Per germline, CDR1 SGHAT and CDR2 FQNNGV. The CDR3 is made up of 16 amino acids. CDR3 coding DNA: TGTGCCAGCAGCTTACCCGGCAGGGGCCTAAAAGAGACCCAGTACTTC. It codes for CASSLPGRGLKETQYF.

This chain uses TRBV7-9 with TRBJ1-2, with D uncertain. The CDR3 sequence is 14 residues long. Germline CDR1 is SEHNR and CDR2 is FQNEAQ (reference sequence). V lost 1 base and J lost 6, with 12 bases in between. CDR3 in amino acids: CASSLVMVVDGYTF. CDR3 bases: TGTGCCAGCAGCTTAGTAATGGTAGTCGATGGCTACACCTTC.

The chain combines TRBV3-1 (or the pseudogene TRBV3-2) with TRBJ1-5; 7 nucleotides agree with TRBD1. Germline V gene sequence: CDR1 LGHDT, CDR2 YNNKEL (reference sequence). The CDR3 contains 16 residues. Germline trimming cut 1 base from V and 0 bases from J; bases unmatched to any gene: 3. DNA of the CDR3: TGTGCCAGCAGCCAAGGGACAGGTTATAGCAATCAGCCCCAGCATTTT. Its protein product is CASSQGTGYSNQPQHF.

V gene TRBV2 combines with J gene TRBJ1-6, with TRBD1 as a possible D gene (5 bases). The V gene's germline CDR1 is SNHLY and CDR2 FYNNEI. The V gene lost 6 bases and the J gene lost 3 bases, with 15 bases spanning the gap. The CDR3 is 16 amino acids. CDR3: CASRAQRGNYNSPLHF. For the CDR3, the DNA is TGTGCCAGCAGGGCACAAAGGGGAAACTATAATTCACCCCTCCACTTT.

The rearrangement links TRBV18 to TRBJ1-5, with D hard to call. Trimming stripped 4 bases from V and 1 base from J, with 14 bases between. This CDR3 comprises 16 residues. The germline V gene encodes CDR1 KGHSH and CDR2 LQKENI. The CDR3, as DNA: TGTGCCAGCTCACTCCTTGACATCCAGAGCAATCAGCCCCAGCATTTT. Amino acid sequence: CASSLLDIQSNQPQHF.

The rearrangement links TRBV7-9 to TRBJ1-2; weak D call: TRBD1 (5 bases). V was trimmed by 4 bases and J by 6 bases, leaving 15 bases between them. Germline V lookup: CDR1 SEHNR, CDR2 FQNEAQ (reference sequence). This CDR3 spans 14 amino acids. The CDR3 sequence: CASSSSGTEHGYTF. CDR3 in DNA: TGTGCCAGCAGCTCTTCCGGGACTGAACATGGCTACACCTTC.

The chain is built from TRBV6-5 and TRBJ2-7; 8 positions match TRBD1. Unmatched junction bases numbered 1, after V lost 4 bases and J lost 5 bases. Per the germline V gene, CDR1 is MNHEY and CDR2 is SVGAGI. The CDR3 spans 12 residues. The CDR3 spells CASSSGGDEQYF. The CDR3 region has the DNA TGTGCCAGCAGTTCAGGGGGCGACGAGCAGTACTTC.

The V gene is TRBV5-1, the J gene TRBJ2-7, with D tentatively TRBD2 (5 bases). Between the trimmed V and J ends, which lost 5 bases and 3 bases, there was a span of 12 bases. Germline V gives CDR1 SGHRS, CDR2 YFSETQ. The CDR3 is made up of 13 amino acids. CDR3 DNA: TGCGCCAGCAGGGTTACACGGGACTACGAGCAGTACTTC. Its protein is CASRVTRDYEQYF.

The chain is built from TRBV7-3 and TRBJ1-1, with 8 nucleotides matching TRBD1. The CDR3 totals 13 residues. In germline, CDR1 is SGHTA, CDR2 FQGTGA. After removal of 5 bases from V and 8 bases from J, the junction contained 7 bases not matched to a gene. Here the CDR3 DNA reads TGTGCCAGCAGCCCGGACAGGGCAACAGAAGCTTTCTTT. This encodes CASSPDRATEAFF. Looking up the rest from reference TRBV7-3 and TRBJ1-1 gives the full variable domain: GAGVSQTPSNKVTEKGKYVELRCDPISGHTALYWYRQSLGQGPEFLIYFQGTGAADDSGLPNDRFFAVRPEGSVSTLKIQRTERGDSAVYLCASSPDRATEAFFGQGTRLTVV.

CDR3 protein: CASSPPGQGVDEQYF. CDR3 sequence (DNA): TGTGCCAGCTCACCCCCGGGACAGGGTGTCGACGAGCAGTACTTC. This chain joins TRBV18 and TRBJ2-7; 9 bases line up with TRBD1. The V gene's germline CDR1 is KGHSH and CDR2 LQKENI. V lost 3 bases, J lost 5 bases, and 8 bases stayed unmatched. CDR3 size: 15 residues. The whole variable domain, remainder taken from reference TRBV18 and TRBJ2-7, is NAGVMQNPRHLVRRRGQEARLRCSPMKGHSHVYWYRQLPEEGLKFMVYLQKENIIDESGMPKERFSAEFPKEGPSILRIQQVVRGDSAAYFCASSPPGQGVDEQYFGPGTRLTVT.

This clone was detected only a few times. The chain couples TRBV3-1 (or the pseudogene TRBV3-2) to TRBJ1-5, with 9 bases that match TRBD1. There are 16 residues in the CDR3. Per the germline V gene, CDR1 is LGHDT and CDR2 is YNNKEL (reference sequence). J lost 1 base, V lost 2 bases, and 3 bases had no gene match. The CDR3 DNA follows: TGTGCCAGCAGCCAACCGGGACAGGGAAGCAATCAGCCCCAGCATTTT. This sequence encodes CASSQPGQGSNQPQHF.

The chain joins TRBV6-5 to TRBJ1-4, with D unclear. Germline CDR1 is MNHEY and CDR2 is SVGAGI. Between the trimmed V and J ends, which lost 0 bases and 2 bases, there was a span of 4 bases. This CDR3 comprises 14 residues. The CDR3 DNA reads TGTGCCAGCAGTTACTCCCGGACTAATGAAAAACTGTTTTTT. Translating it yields CASSYSRTNEKLFF.

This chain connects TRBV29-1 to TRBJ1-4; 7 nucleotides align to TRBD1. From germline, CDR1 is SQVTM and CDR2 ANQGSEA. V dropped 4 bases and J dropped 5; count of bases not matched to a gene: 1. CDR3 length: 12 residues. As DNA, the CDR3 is TGCAGCGTTGGACAGGGAAATGAAAAACTGTTTTTT. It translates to CSVGQGNEKLFF.

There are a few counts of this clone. DNA of the CDR3: TGTGCCAGCAGTGAAGTCCAGGGCACTGAAGCTTTCTTT. Amino acids: CASSEVQGTEAFF. The gene calls are TRBV2 and TRBJ1-1, with D maybe TRBD1 (5 bases). The CDR3 is 13 residues long. With 1 base removed from V and 4 bases from J, the gap between germline ends came to 7 bases. Germline CDR1 SNHLY, CDR2 FYNNEI. Variable domain in full (rest from reference TRBV2 and TRBJ1-1): EPEVTQTPSHQVTQMGQEVILRCVPISNHLYFYWYRQILGQKVEFLVSFYNNEISEKSEIFDDQFSVERPDGSNFTLKIRSTKLEDSAMYFCASSEVQGTEAFFGQGTRLTVV.

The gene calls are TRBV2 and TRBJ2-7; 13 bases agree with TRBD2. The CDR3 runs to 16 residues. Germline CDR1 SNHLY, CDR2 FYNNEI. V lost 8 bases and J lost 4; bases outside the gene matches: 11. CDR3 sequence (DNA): TGTGCCAGCGGATTAGGACTAGCGGGAGCTGAGTACGAGCAGTACTTC. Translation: CASGLGLAGAEYEQYF.

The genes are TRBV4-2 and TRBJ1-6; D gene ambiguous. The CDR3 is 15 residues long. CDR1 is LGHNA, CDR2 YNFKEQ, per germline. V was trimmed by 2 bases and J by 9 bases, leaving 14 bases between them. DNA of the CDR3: TGTGCCAGCAGCCAATCACCAGAGGGTGGTTCACCCCTCCACTTT. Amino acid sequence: CASSQSPEGGSPLHF.

This CDR3 is CASSSRGNEQFF. CDR3 sequence (DNA): TGTGCCAGCAGCTCTCGGGGGAATGAGCAGTTCTTC. The chain links TRBV7-6 to TRBJ2-1, with D perhaps matching TRBD2 (6 bases). The ends were cut back, 4 bases at V and 7 bases at J, with 8 bases in the middle. Germline CDR1 SGHVS, CDR2 FNYEAQ. The CDR3 has 12 amino acids.

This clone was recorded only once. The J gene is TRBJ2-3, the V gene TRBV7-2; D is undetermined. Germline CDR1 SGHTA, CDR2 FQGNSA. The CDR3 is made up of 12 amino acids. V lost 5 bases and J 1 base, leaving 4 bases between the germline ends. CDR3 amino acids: CASSPGTDTQYF. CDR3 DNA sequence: TGTGCCAGCAGCCCGGGCACAGATACGCAGTATTTT.

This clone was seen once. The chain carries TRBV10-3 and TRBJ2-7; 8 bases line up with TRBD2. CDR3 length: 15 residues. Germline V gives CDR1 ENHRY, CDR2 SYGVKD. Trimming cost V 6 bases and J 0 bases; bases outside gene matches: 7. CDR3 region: CAISFGGGSSYEQYF. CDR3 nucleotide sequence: TGTGCCATCAGCTTCGGCGGGGGGTCCTCCTACGAGCAGTACTTC.